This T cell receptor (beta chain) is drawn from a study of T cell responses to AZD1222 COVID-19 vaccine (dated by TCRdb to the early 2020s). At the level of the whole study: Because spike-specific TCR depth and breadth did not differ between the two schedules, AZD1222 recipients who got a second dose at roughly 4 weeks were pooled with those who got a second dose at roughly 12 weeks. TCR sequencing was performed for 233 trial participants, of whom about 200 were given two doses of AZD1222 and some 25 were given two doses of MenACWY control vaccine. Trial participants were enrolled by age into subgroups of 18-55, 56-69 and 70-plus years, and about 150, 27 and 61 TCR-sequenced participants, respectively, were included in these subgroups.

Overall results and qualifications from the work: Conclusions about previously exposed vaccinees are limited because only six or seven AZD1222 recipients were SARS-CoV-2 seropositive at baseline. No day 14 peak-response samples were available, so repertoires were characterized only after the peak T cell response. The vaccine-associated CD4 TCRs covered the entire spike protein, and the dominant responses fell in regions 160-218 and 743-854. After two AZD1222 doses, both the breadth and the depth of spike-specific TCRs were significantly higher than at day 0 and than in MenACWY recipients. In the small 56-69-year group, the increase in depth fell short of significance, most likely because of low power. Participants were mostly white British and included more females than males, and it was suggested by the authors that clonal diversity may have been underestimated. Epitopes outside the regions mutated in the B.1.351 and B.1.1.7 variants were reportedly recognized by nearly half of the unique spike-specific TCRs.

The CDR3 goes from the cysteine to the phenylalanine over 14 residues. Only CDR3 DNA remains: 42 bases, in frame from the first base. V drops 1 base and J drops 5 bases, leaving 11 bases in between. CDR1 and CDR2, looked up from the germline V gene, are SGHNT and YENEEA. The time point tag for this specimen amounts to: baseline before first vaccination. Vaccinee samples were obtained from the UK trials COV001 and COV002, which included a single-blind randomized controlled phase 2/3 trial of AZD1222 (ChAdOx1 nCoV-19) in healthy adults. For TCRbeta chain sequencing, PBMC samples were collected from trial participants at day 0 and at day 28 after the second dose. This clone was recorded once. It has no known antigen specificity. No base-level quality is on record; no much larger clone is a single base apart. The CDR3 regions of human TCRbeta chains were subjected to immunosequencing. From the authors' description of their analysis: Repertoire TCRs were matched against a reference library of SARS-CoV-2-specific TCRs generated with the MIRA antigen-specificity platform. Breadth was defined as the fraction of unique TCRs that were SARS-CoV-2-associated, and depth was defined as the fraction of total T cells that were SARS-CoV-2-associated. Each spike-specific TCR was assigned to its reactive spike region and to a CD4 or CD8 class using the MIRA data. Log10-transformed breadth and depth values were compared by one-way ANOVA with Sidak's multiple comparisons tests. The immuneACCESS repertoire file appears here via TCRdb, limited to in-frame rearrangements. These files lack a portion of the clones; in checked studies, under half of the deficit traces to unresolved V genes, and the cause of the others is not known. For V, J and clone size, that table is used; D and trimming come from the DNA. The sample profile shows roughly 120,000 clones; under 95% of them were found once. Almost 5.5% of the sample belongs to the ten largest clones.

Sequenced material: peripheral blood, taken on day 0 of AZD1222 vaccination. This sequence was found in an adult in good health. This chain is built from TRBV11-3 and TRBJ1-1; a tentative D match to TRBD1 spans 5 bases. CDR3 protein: CASSLGDRDTEAFF. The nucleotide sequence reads TGTGCCAGCAGCTTAGGGGACCGAGATACTGAAGCTTTCTTT.